Following are 32 T cell receptor beta chains from one sample sequenced in a study of blood T cell repertoires in COVID-19. Some clones are missing from TCRdb's copy, which holds only in-frame ones; the method was immunoSEQ multiplex PCR. The sample comprises 90,000 to 130,000 clones, 86% of which are singletons, and 4% to 5.5% rests with the top ten. The sample was peripheral blood. These TCRs come from a man aged 35-49 years with acute or convalescent COVID-19.

This clone occurred a few times. The CDR3 loop is CASSIYSGGSNEQFF. The CDR3 nucleotides read TGTGCCAGCAGTATATATAGCGGGGGGAGCAATGAGCAGTTCTTC. The chain is built from TRBV6-5 and TRBJ2-1; 10 bases line up with TRBD2. After removal of 5 bases from V and 6 bases from J, the junction contained 7 bases not matched to a gene. This CDR3 contains 15 residues. Germline CDR1 reads MNHEY; CDR2 reads SVGAGI.

This chain joins TRBV3-1 (or the pseudogene TRBV3-2) and TRBJ2-1; D is uncertain. Germline-derived CDR1 and CDR2 are LGHDT and YNNKEL (reference sequence). The CDR3 contains 15 residues. The V end was cut by 0 bases, the J end by 2 bases, with 8 bases between. The CDR3 nucleotides are TGTGCCAGCAGCCAAGATTGGGCAACCTACAATGAGCAGTTCTTC. It translates to CASSQDWATYNEQFF.

The chain recombines TRBV4-2 with TRBJ1-5, with a weak D call TRBD1 (6 bases). This CDR3 region has 18 residues. The germline CDR1 and CDR2 sequences are LGHNA and YNFKEQ. With 0 bases removed from V and 11 bases from J, the gap between germline ends came to 26 bases. This CDR3 is CASSQDLPGHLARVAQHF. The CDR3 coding sequence is TGTGCCAGCAGCCAAGATCTTCCGGGACACCTAGCAAGGGTTGCCCAGCATTTT.

The chain recombines TRBV5-1 with TRBJ2-7; unclear D gene. CDR1 and CDR2 from the germline V gene are SGHRS and YFSETQ. This CDR3 has 13 amino acids. Trimming took 0 bases from V and 3 from J, leaving 7 bases between them. The CDR3: CASSLAFGYEQYF. In DNA form, the CDR3 reads TGCGCCAGCAGCTTGGCCTTCGGCTACGAGCAGTACTTC.

The V and J genes are TRBV12-5 and TRBJ2-1; the D gene is possibly TRBD2 (6 bases). With 4 bases removed from V and 5 bases from J, the gap between germline ends came to 18 bases. The CDR3 runs to 16 residues. Germline assignment: CDR1 LGHNT and CDR2 FRNRAP. The CDR3 DNA is TGTGCTAGTGGTTCCACGTCGCTAGCGAGCGACAATGAGCAGTTCTTC. Its protein is CASGSTSLASDNEQFF.

This sequence joins TRBV7-9 and TRBJ1-2, with 8 bases fitting TRBD1. The CDR3 extends over 13 amino acids. V trimming: 4 bases; J trimming: 10 bases; junction bases outside the gene matches: 8. Germline CDR1 and CDR2: SEHNR and FQNEAQ (reference sequence). The CDR3 reads CASSSRTGRDYTF. DNA for the CDR3: TGTGCCAGCAGCTCCCGGACAGGGAGGGACTACACCTTC.

To note about this clone: A junction end diverges from the germline sequence, so it may reflect a read error. The V call is TRBV11-3, the J call TRBJ2-1; 7 bases agree with TRBD2. Germline V gene lookup returns CDR1 SGHNT and CDR2 YENEEA. The CDR3 covers 15 residues. This chain's CDR3 is CASSVDWGGSNEQFF. In DNA, the CDR3 is TGTGCCAGCAGCGTAGATTGGGGGGGAAGCAATGAGCAGTTCTTC.

The chain employs TRBV6-1 and TRBJ1-1; possibly TRBD1 for D (5 bases). V was clipped by 3 bases and J by 1 base, with 9 bases between them. Germline V gives CDR1 MNHNS, CDR2 SASEGT. The CDR3 is made up of 14 amino acids. CDR3 in DNA: TGTGCCAGCAGTGAGGGGCCGGCGAACACTGAAGCTTTCTTT. The encoded protein is CASSEGPANTEAFF.

The rearrangement uses TRBV18 and TRBJ1-5; 7 bases map to TRBD1. Germline assignment: CDR1 KGHSH and CDR2 LQKENI. Trimming removed 2 bases from V and 2 bases from J; junction bases left unmatched: 12. The CDR3 loop spans 18 amino acids. This CDR3 is CASSPDRATPRGNQPQHF. DNA of the CDR3: TGTGCCAGCTCACCAGACAGGGCAACCCCAAGAGGCAATCAGCCCCAGCATTTT.

This chain joins TRBV2 and TRBJ2-2; TRBD2 matches 7 bases. Germline V gene lookup returns CDR1 SNHLY and CDR2 FYNNEI. The CDR3 is made up of 15 amino acids. The V segment lost 3 bases and the J segment 6 bases; nucleotides outside the gene matches: 7. CDR3 protein: CASSDEAGYAGELFF. CDR3 coding DNA: TGTGCCAGCAGTGATGAAGCGGGGTATGCCGGGGAGCTGTTTTTT.

V usage is TRBV7-9 and J usage is TRBJ1-1; D gene ambiguous. The CDR3 extends over 11 amino acids. CDR1 and CDR2 from the germline V gene are SEHNR and FQNEAQ (reference sequence). V shed 11 bases and J shed 4 bases, with 11 bases lying between them. The CDR3 coding sequence is TGTGCCCCCAACTCCGTCACTGAAGCTTTCTTT. Translating it yields CAPNSVTEAFF.

The genes are TRBV7-2 and TRBJ2-5; D is uncertain. CDR1 and CDR2 (germline): SGHTA, FQGNSA. V lost 3 bases to trimming and J lost 5 bases, with 10 bases between them. The CDR3 has 13 amino acids. The CDR3 loop is CASSFSRRETQYF. CDR3 sequence (DNA): TGTGCCAGCAGCTTCTCTAGACGGGAGACCCAGTACTTC.

This clone was recorded once. The chain has TRBV5-4 and TRBJ2-1; the match to TRBD2 covers 11 bases. Germline V CDR1 and CDR2: SGHNT, YYREEE (reference sequence). There are 19 residues in the CDR3. V trimming: 1 base; J trimming: 1 base; junction bases outside the gene matches: 10. In nucleotides, the CDR3 is TGTGCCAGCAGCTTGCCTCGGCCTAGCGGGGGGTTTTCCTACAATGAGCAGTTCTTC. Translated: CASSLPRPSGGFSYNEQFF. Full variable domain (outside the CDR3, taken from reference TRBV5-4 and TRBJ2-1): ETGVTQSPTHLIKTRGQQVTLRCSSQSGHNTVSWYQQALGQGPQFIFQYYREEENGRGNFPPRFSGLQFPNYSSELNVNALELDDSALYLCASSLPRPSGGFSYNEQFFGPGTRLTVL.

The chain couples TRBV27 to TRBJ2-3; no reliable D call. V lost 7 bases and J lost 2, with 7 bases in between. The germline gives CDR1 MNHEY, CDR2 SMNVEV (reference sequence). This CDR3 has 12 residues. CDR3 residues: CASTGSTDTQYF. CDR3 nucleotide sequence: TGTGCCAGCACAGGTTCCACAGATACGCAGTATTTT.

The V call is TRBV7-2, the J call TRBJ2-7; D unresolved. CDR1 and CDR2 (germline): SGHTA, FQGNSA. Trimming removed 2 bases at V and 1 base at J, with 12 bases between. The CDR3 is made up of 15 amino acids. CDR3 sequence (DNA): TGTGCCAGCAGCTTAAGTACGGCTAGTTCCTACGAGCAGTACTTC. Amino acids: CASSLSTASSYEQYF.

This chain uses TRBV5-1 with TRBJ2-7; 8 bases match TRBD1. The V segment lost 0 bases and the J segment 3 bases; nucleotides outside the gene matches: 5. Germline loops: CDR1 SGHRS, CDR2 YFSETQ. The length of the CDR3 is 15 residues. CDR3 sequence: CASSLVGQAIYEQYF. DNA for the CDR3: TGCGCCAGCAGCTTGGTGGGACAGGCCATCTACGAGCAGTACTTC.

The J gene is TRBJ2-5, the V gene TRBV30, with a tentative D call TRBD1 (5 bases). Trimming pared 0 bases from V and 10 bases from J, leaving 15 bases between. Looked up from germline, CDR1 is GTSNPN and CDR2 is SVGIG (reference sequence). The CDR3 has 13 residues. This CDR3 reads CAWSVIKGQGQYF. The CDR3 DNA reads TGTGCCTGGAGTGTCATTAAGGGTCAGGGCCAGTACTTC.

The chain is built from TRBV6-2 or TRBV6-3 and TRBJ2-3, with D tentatively TRBD1 (6 bases). Germline V gene data show CDR1 as MNHEY and CDR2 as SVGEGT. The length of the CDR3 is 15 residues. V dropped 4 bases and J dropped 0 bases, with 11 bases sitting between them. The CDR3 region has the DNA TGTGCCAGCAGTTCCAACAGGGTTAGCACAGATACGCAGTATTTT. It is translated as CASSSNRVSTDTQYF.

The J gene is TRBJ1-1, the V gene TRBV6-5; TRBD1 matches at 8 bases. The V gene end was trimmed by 5 bases and the J gene end by 5 bases; junction bases not matched to a gene: 10. CDR1 and CDR2 (germline): MNHEY, SVGAGI. The CDR3 runs 15 residues. The CDR3 loop reads CASSTRDRGWTEAFF. The CDR3 DNA sequence: TGTGCCAGCAGTACCCGAGACAGGGGTTGGACTGAAGCTTTCTTT.

The chain recombines TRBV2 with TRBJ1-5; TRBD1 is a possible D gene (5 bases). Trimming cost V 6 bases and J 3 bases, with 15 bases left between them. The germline V gene has CDR1 SNHLY and CDR2 FYNNEI. This CDR3 spans 15 amino acids. The CDR3: CASSLPTAFNQPQHF. CDR3 bases: TGTGCCAGCAGCCTACCGACAGCTTTCAATCAGCCCCAGCATTTT.

V usage is TRBV2 and J usage is TRBJ1-1; D perhaps matches TRBD1 (5 bases). Germline V gene data show CDR1 as SNHLY and CDR2 as FYNNEI. The V end lost 3 bases, the J end lost 2 bases, and 10 bases lay between the germline ends. This CDR3 comprises 14 residues. CDR3 amino acids: CASSDRGGNTEAFF. The CDR3 nucleotides are TGTGCCAGCAGTGATCGGGGGGGAAACACTGAAGCTTTCTTT.

Concerning this clone itself: Sequence at one end of the junction differs from germline and may be a read error. This sequence joins TRBV2 and TRBJ2-3, with D tentatively TRBD1 (6 bases). This CDR3 is 18 amino acids long. The germline CDR1 and CDR2 sequences are SNHLY and FYNNEI. The CDR3: CASREELGQSPSTDTQYF. The CDR3 region has the DNA TGTGCCAGCAGGGAAGAACTCGGACAGAGTCCTAGCACAGATACGCAGTATTTT.

This sequence joins TRBV6-1 and TRBJ1-2; 9 nucleotides match TRBD1. The CDR3 is 15 amino acids. After removal of 1 base from V and 7 bases from J, the junction contained 7 bases not matched to a gene. CDR1 MNHNS and CDR2 SASEGT come from the germline V gene. CDR3 nucleotide sequence: TGTGCCAGCAGTGAAGAGGGACAGGGAGTTAGTGGCTACACCTTC. Protein product: CASSEEGQGVSGYTF.

The chain has TRBV27 and TRBJ2-5; 10 bases align to TRBD1. CDR3 length equals 15 residues. The V gene's germline CDR1 is MNHEY and CDR2 SMNVEV (reference sequence). The V gene end was trimmed by 6 bases and the J gene end by 3 bases; junction bases not matched to a gene: 7. CDR3 coding DNA: TGTGCCAGCAGCCGGGACAGGGGAGCTGAAGAGACCCAGTACTTC. Translation gives CASSRDRGAEETQYF.

V and J are TRBV11-2 and TRBJ2-2; D ambiguous. The CDR3 covers 13 residues. Germline V gene sequence: CDR1 SGHAT, CDR2 FQNNGV. V lost 7 bases and J 6 bases, leaving 12 bases between the germline ends. The CDR3 is CASTRDTPGELFF. The CDR3 DNA reads as TGTGCCAGCACCCGAGACACCCCCGGGGAGCTGTTTTTT.

The chain has TRBV12-3 or TRBV12-4 and TRBJ1-1; D not certain. The CDR3 runs 13 residues. The germline V and J ends were trimmed by 5 bases and 1 base, with 8 bases remaining between them. In DNA, the CDR3 is TGTGCCAGCAGTCCTCTGAGGAACACTGAAGCTTTCTTT. Translating it yields CASSPLRNTEAFF.

The CDR3 region has the DNA TGTGCCAGCAGCTTAGATGTTAGTAGGACTAGCGGGAGGGACAATGAGCAGTTCTTC. Translating it yields CASSLDVSRTSGRDNEQFF. The chain joins TRBV7-9 to TRBJ2-1; 15 bases align to TRBD2. The CDR3 totals 19 residues. Germline CDR1 is SEHNR and CDR2 is FQNEAQ (reference sequence). The V segment lost 1 base and the J segment 5 bases; nucleotides outside the gene matches: 9.

The chain recombines TRBV19 with TRBJ2-7, with D hard to call. This CDR3 has 13 residues. Looked up from germline, CDR1 is LNHDA and CDR2 is SQIVND (reference sequence). V dropped 4 bases and J dropped 3 bases, with 10 bases sitting between them. DNA for the CDR3: TGTGCCAGTAGTACGACTCAATACTACGAGCAGTACTTC. Its protein is CASSTTQYYEQYF.

V is TRBV2 and J is TRBJ1-2; D gene unclear. V lost 3 bases, J lost 8 bases, and 10 bases lay in between. The CDR3 has 12 residues. CDR1 is SNHLY, CDR2 FYNNEI, per germline. The CDR3: CASSESDDGYTF. The CDR3 coding sequence is TGTGCCAGCAGTGAGAGCGACGACGGCTACACCTTC. The full variable domain, completed using reference TRBV2 and TRBJ1-2, is EPEVTQTPSHQVTQMGQEVILRCVPISNHLYFYWYRQILGQKVEFLVSFYNNEISEKSEIFDDQFSVERPDGSNFTLKIRSTKLEDSAMYFCASSESDDGYTFGSGTRLTVV.

This clone has only a few counts. The V gene is TRBV30, the J gene TRBJ2-7, with D possibly matching TRBD1 (5 bases). CDR3 length: 12 amino acids. Germline V gene sequence: CDR1 GTSNPN, CDR2 SVGIG (reference sequence). Trimming took off 5 bases at V and 5 bases at J, with 13 bases between the two ends. The CDR3 DNA sequence: TGTGCCTGGGTTCGCAGGGCCCACGAGCAGTACTTC. Protein sequence: CAWVRRAHEQYF.

This chain connects TRBV9 to TRBJ1-1; the match to TRBD1 covers 7 bases. This CDR3 has 14 residues. V gave up 3 bases and J gave up 4 bases; unmatched junction bases: 6. Germline values: CDR1 SGDLS, CDR2 YYNGEE. The CDR3 loop is CASSARQGSTEAFF. In DNA form, the CDR3 reads TGTGCCAGCAGCGCCCGACAGGGCTCCACTGAAGCTTTCTTT.

J is TRBJ1-1 and V is TRBV19, with D possibly TRBD1 on 5 matching bases. CDR1 and CDR2 from the germline V gene are LNHDA and SQIVND (reference sequence). V was pared by 4 bases and J by 0 bases, with 12 bases between. The CDR3 is 15 residues long. DNA of the CDR3: TGTGCCAGTAGTAGTACAGGTGATATGAACACTGAAGCTTTCTTT. Amino acids: CASSSTGDMNTEAFF.